This passage covers 3 T cell receptor beta chains from one sample sequenced in a study of blood T cell repertoires in COVID-19. Sequencing was performed with immunoSEQ multiplex PCR; in TCRdb, only in-frame clones are kept and a portion is missing. The sample includes 140,000 to 150,000 clones, around 81% of them seen just once. Sequencing was done on a sample of peripheral blood. The receptors were gathered from a human donor in a cohort sampled during active COVID-19.

The chain joins TRBV25-1 to TRBJ2-1, with TRBD2 matching over 7 bases. CDR1 is MGHDK, CDR2 SYGVNS, per germline. The CDR3 spans 15 residues. The J segment lost 8 bases and the V segment lost 3 bases, leaving 10 bases of the junction unmatched. The CDR3 region has the DNA TGTGCCAGCAGTGATTGGGGGAGGGCCGGTCATGAGCAGTTCTTC. Amino acids: CASSDWGRAGHEQFF.

This clone occurred a few times. The rearrangement joins TRBV28 to TRBJ2-5; 11 positions match TRBD1. Germline loops: CDR1 MDHEN, CDR2 SYDVKM. The CDR3 length is 15 residues. The ends lost 6 bases at V and 4 bases at J; junction bases unmatched: 7. This CDR3 reads CASRPGTGGLETQYF. The CDR3 DNA reads as TGTGCCAGCAGACCCGGGACAGGGGGTTTAGAGACCCAGTACTTC.

This chain links TRBV5-8 with TRBJ2-5; 11 bases fit TRBD2. The CDR3 contains 17 residues. V gave up 4 bases and J gave up 5 bases; unmatched junction bases: 13. The germline CDR1 and CDR2 sequences are SGHTS and YDEGEE. The DNA for the CDR3 is TGTGCCAGCAGCCACGCCCTAGCGGGAGGACGGGGGGAGACCCAGTACTTC. As protein: CASSHALAGGRGETQYF.